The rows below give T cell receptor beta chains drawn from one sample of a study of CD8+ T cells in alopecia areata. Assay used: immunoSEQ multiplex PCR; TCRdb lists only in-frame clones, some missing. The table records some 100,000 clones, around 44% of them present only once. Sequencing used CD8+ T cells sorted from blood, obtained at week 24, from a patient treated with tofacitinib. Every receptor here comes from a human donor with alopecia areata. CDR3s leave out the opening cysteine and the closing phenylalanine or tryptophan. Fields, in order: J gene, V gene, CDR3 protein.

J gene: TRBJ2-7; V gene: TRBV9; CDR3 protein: ASSVTGEPYEQY
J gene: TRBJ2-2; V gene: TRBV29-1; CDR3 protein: SVLGLAGELF
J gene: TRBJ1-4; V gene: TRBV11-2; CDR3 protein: ASSLGSGPNEKLF
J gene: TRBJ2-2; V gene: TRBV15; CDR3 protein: ATSLELGNWELF
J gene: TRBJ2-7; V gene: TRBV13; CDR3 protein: ASSLRGYYEQY
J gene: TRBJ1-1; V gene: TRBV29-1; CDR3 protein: SAHWGGITEAF
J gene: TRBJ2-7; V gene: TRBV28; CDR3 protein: ASSLWLESRSEQY
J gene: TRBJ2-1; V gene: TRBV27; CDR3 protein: ASSLMRGSGSNEQF
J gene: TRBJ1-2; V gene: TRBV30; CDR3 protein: AWSGQGPYGYT
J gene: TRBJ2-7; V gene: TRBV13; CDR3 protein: ASSLGKNEQY
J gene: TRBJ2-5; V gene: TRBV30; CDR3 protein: AFYNTEVGVYQETQY
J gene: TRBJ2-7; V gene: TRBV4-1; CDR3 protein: ASSQGGGTGSYEQY
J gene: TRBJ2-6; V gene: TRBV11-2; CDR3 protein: ASSLEYGTGFGANVLT
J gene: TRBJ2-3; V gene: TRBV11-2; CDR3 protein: ASTRLLTDTQY
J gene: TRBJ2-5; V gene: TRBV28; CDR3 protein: ASSSDSGKETQY
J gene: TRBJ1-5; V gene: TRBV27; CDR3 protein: ASSLGLGMGPQH
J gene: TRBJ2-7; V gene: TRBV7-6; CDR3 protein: ASSTHQAGGSYEQY
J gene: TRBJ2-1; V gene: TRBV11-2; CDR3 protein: ASSLGTSGLHNEQF
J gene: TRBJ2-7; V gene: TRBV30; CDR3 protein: AWSELGYEQY
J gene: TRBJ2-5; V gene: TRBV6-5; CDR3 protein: ASSYSRGPEETQY
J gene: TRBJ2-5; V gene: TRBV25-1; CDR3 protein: ASSEGGPRETQY
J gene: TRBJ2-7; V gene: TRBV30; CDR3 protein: AWSQPGRAYEQY
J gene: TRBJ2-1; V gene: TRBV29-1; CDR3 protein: SVVASAISSYNEQF
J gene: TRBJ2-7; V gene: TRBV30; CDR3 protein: ACRPPPGLADEQY
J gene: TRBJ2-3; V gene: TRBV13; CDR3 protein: ASSVRSDEGTDTQY
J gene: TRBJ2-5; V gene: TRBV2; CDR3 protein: ASSDWAQGEETQY
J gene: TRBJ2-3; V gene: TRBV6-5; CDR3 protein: ASSYSRQASTDTQY
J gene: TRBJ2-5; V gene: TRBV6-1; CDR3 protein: ASSENGNRGQETQY
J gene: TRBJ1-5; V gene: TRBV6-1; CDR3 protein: ASSEGGQPQH
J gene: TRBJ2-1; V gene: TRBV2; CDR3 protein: ASRSKGLYNEQF
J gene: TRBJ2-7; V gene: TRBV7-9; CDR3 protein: ASRGRAPHEQY
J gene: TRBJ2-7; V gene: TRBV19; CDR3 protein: ASSAGAGSYEQY
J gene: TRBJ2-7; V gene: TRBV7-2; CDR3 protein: ASSPGTVYEQY
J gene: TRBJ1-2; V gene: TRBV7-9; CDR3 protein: ASSSPLEGNYGYT
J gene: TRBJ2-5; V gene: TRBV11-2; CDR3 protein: ASSLKPPGLEETQY
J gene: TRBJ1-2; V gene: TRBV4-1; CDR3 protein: ASSLLPGGAEYGYT
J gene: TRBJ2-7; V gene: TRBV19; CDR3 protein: ASSGGSWYEQY
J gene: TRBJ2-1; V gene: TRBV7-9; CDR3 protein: ASSLNSGTSYNEQF